Following are 2 T cell receptor beta chains from one sample sequenced in a study of cytomegalovirus exposure and HLA in healthy donors. Primers: 60 Vbeta forward and 13 Jbeta reverse. The data were produced by immunoSEQ multiplex PCR, yet TCRdb's version contains in-frame clones alone and is incomplete. The sample consists of some 65,000 clones, roughly 80% of them appearing once. Sequences were obtained from PBMCs. The receptor source for this set is a girl aged 5 to 17 in good health and CMV-seropositive.

The J gene is TRBJ2-1, the V gene TRBV29-1; D call uncertain. Germline assignment: CDR1 SQVTM and CDR2 ANQGSEA. The CDR3 is made up of 15 amino acids. Deletions cut 1 base from V and 0 bases from J, with 10 bases between. The CDR3 DNA is TGCAGCGTTGAAGGCGAGGATTCCTCCTACAATGAGCAGTTCTTC. This translates into CSVEGEDSSYNEQFF.

This chain links TRBV29-1 with TRBJ2-1; 11 bases align to TRBD2. Trimming at V came to 6 bases and at J to 4 bases, leaving 11 bases not matched to a gene. Germline-derived CDR1 and CDR2 are SQVTM and ANQGSEA. This CDR3 contains 16 residues. DNA for the CDR3: TGCAGCGTGGGGATGACTAGCGGGACAACGTACAATGAGCAGTTCTTC. It translates to CSVGMTSGTTYNEQFF.